This TCR beta chain was retrieved from a study of blood T cell repertoires in COVID-19. Turning to the study itself: Both acute and convalescent COVID-19 samples were obtained from the United States, Italy and Spain.

Original analysis: Estimation of nucleated cell counts relied on the amplification of reference gene primers. Libraries were prepared by immunoSEQ multiplex PCR; TCRdb keeps only in-frame clonotypes and omits some of them. V, J and clone size are those of that table, while D and trimming were read from the DNA. There are about 76,000 clones in the sample; 70% to 90% occur only once, and 18% lies in the top ten. There are 13 residues in the CDR3. Germline-derived CDR1 and CDR2 are SQVTM and ANQGSEA. V was clipped by 7 bases and J by 3 bases; unmatched bases: 6. This TCR was recovered from a human donor in a cohort sampled during active COVID-19. The V and J genes are TRBV29-1 and TRBJ1-5; 7 bases match TRBD1. Sequencing was performed on peripheral blood. CDR3 in amino acids: CSAQTGVNQPQHF. The CDR3 DNA follows: TGCAGCGCCCAAACAGGGGTCAATCAGCCCCAGCATTTT.